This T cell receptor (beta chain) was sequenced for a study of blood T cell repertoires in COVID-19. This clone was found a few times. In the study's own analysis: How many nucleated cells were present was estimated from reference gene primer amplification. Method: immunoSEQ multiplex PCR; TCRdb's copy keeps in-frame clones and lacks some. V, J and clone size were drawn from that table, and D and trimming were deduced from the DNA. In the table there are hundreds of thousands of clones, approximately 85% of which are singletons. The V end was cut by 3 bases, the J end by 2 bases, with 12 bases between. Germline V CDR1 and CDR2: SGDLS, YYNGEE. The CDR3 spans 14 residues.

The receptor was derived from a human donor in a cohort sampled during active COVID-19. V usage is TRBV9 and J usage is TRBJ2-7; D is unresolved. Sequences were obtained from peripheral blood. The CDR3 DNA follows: TGTGCCAGCAGCGCGGGTCCTCTAACCTACGAGCAGTACTTC. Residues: CASSAGPLTYEQYF.